This TCR beta chain was documented in a study of patients and donors after allogeneic stem cell transplantation. This CDR3 region has 14 residues. Trimming removed 9 bases at V and 6 bases at J, with 16 bases between. Germline CDR1 KGHDR, CDR2 SFDVKD. TCRdb reprocessed the RT-PCR reads via MiXCR and lists one record per CDR3 protein. The sample includes more than 850,000 distinct CDR3 sequences, more than 15% of them seen just once. This sequence was found in a human donor who was either an allogeneic HSCT recipient or a stem cell or donor lymphocyte infusion donor (not recorded which). It is not recorded whose cells these are; they may come from a transplant donor. Material: blood, either unsorted or a sorted T cell fraction (not recorded which). V usage is TRBV24-1 and J usage is TRBJ2-2; no clear D gene. The CDR3 reads CATRSKGLAGELFF. CDR3 nucleotide sequence: TGTGCCACCCGCTCCAAAGGGCTAGCCGGGGAGCTGTTTTTT.